The clone carrying this T cell receptor (beta chain) occurred many times. Its cognate antigen is unknown. TCR beta VDJ and CDR3 profiling used genomic DNA as template. TCRdb redid the calling of the reads with MiXCR, one entry per CDR3 protein. Here the sample spans about 190,000 distinct CDR3 sequences, under 55% being singletons. Whoever was chosen for sequencing had shown CD8+CD57+ cell expansion by flow cytometry. These data originate in a study of CD8+CD57+ T cells in acquired aplastic anemia. As for the study in general: Quantities of DNA derived from sorted CD4+ and CD8+ cells averaged around 3.2 ug. Study observations and caveats: Patients and controls were not found to differ significantly in CD8+ Simpson's diversity.

Sequencing was performed on sorted CD4+, CD8+, or CD8+CD57+ T cells (not recorded which) from PBMCs. This receptor was taken from a human donor with aplastic anemia.

The CDR3 spells CASSALGQANQPQHF. The CDR3 DNA follows: TGTGCCAGCAGCGCCCTTGGACAGGCAAATCAGCCCCAGCATTTT. This rearrangement joins TRBV5-5 to TRBJ1-5; 7 nucleotides match TRBD1. With 4 bases clipped from V and 4 bases from J, the junction kept 8 bases outside the gene matches. The CDR3 loop spans 15 amino acids. Germline CDR1 is SGHKS and CDR2 is YYEKEE (reference sequence).